These 15 T cell receptor beta chains were all obtained from the same sample, sequenced in a study of OX40 agonist ivuxolimab in advanced cancers. The method was immunoSEQ multiplex PCR; TCRdb's version includes in-frame clones alone and lacks a portion of them. The sample contains about 95,000 clones, 91% of which appear only once. The sequencing here drew on CD4+ or CD8+ T cells sorted from blood, taken in a trial of the OX40 agonist ivuxolimab. These receptor sequences come from an adult with an advanced solid tumor such as melanoma, head and neck, liver or kidney cancer.

This clone was observed a single time. This chain links TRBV19 with TRBJ1-5; D perhaps matches TRBD1 (6 bases). Trimming shortened V by 7 bases and J by 3 bases, and 19 bases separated the two germline ends. The germline V gene has CDR1 LNHDA and CDR2 SQIVND (reference sequence). The length of the CDR3 is 16 residues. CDR3 region: CASKIWGRGTNQPQHF. Written as DNA, the CDR3 is TGTGCCAGTAAGATTTGGGGCAGGGGCACCAATCAGCCCCAGCATTTT.

The V gene is TRBV2, the J gene TRBJ1-5; no firm D call. Germline-derived CDR1 and CDR2 are SNHLY and FYNNEI. This CDR3 spans 14 amino acids. Trimming took 5 bases from V and 1 from J, leaving 9 bases between them. The CDR3 nucleotides read TGTGCCAGCAGTAGGACGGAGAGCAATCAGCCCCAGCATTTT. Translation gives CASSRTESNQPQHF.

The genes are TRBV23-1 and TRBJ1-2; TRBD1 agrees at 10 bases. TRBV23-1 is an open reading frame, and its role is uncertain. The CDR3 runs 18 residues. Unmatched junction bases numbered 10, after V lost 1 base and J lost 2 bases. The CDR3 nucleotides are TGCGCCAGCAGTCAATGGATCAGACAGGGGGCCGGAAACTATGGCTACACCTTC. Amino acid sequence: CASSQWIRQGAGNYGYTF.

CDR3 amino acids: CASSAGAPETQYF. CDR3 nucleotides: TGTGCCAGCAGTGCCGGGGCCCCGGAGACCCAGTACTTC. The chain has TRBV25-1 and TRBJ2-5; D might be TRBD1 or TRBD2, each matching 5 bases. The V gene lost 4 bases and the J gene lost 5 bases, with 11 bases spanning the gap. The germline CDR1 and CDR2 sequences are MGHDK and SYGVNS. CDR3 length: 13 residues.

The chain carries TRBV28 and TRBJ1-1; D not resolved. Germline CDR1 MDHEN, CDR2 SYDVKM. This CDR3 comprises 16 residues. V lost 3 bases and J lost 0, with 14 bases in between. CDR3 amino acids: CASSFLGLGLNTEAFF. The CDR3, as DNA: TGTGCCAGCAGTTTTTTGGGTTTGGGATTGAACACTGAAGCTTTCTTT. Together with reference TRBV28 and TRBJ1-1, the CDR3 gives the full variable domain: DVKVTQSSRYLVKRTGEKVFLECVQDMDHENMFWYRQDPGLGLRLIYFSYDVKMKEKGDIPEGYSVSREKKERFSLILESASTNQTSMYLCASSFLGLGLNTEAFFGQGTRLTVV.

The V and J genes are TRBV27 and TRBJ1-2; possible D gene TRBD1, 5 bases. V lost 5 bases and J 4 bases, leaving 26 bases between the germline ends. Germline lookup yields CDR1 MNHEY and CDR2 SMNVEV (reference sequence). The CDR3 consists of 18 residues. The CDR3 region is CASSPQGAGLIRPYGYTF. The CDR3 DNA is TGTGCCAGCAGTCCCCAGGGAGCAGGCCTCATCAGACCCTATGGCTACACCTTC.

The chain has TRBV11-3 and TRBJ2-1; TRBD2 matches 15 bases. V lost 5 bases, J lost 0 bases, and 11 bases stayed unmatched. The CDR3 covers 20 residues. Germline CDR1 SGHNT, CDR2 YENEEA. The CDR3 sequence: CASSTSSGTSGRTSYNEQFF. The CDR3 DNA is TGTGCCAGCAGCACTTCTTCCGGGACTAGCGGGAGGACCTCCTACAATGAGCAGTTCTTC. Looking up the rest from reference TRBV11-3 and TRBJ2-1 gives the full variable domain: EAGVVQSPRYKIIEKKQPVAFWCNPISGHNTLYWYLQNLGQGPELLIRYENEEAVDDSQLPKDRFSAERLKGVDSTLKIQPAELGDSAVYLCASSTSSGTSGRTSYNEQFFGPGTRLTVL.

This chain uses TRBV5-4 with TRBJ2-1, with 12 bases identical to TRBD2. J lost 5 bases, V lost 4 bases, and 7 bases had no gene match. The CDR3 runs 16 residues. Germline assignment: CDR1 SGHNT and CDR2 YYREEE (reference sequence). The CDR3 loop reads CASSVAGTSGHNEQFF. In DNA, the CDR3 is TGTGCCAGCAGCGTGGCCGGGACTAGCGGGCACAATGAGCAGTTCTTC.

This rearrangement joins TRBV18 to TRBJ2-7; D may be TRBD2 (5 bases). CDR1 is KGHSH and CDR2 is LQKENI in the germline V gene. V was shortened by 2 bases and J by 0 bases, with 11 bases between the two germline ends. CDR3 length equals 15 residues. The CDR3 nucleotides read TGTGCCAGCTCACCAGGACTTACCAGCTCCTACGAGCAGTACTTC. It codes for CASSPGLTSSYEQYF.

CDR3 sequence reads: CAWEVGTDTQYF. CDR3 coding DNA: TGTGCCTGGGAGGTGGGCACAGATACGCAGTATTTT. The V gene is TRBV30, the J gene TRBJ2-3; the D is unclear. Germline values: CDR1 GTSNPN, CDR2 SVGIG (reference sequence). The CDR3 sequence is 12 residues long. The germline V and J ends were trimmed by 5 bases and 1 base, with 7 bases remaining between them.

The genes are TRBV11-3 and TRBJ2-3, with a tentative D call TRBD1 (6 bases). The V gene lost 5 bases and the J gene lost 1 base, with 13 bases spanning the gap. CDR3 length: 15 amino acids. Germline V CDR1 and CDR2: SGHNT, YENEEA. The CDR3 here is CASSDRAGGTDTQYF. DNA for the CDR3: TGTGCCAGCAGCGATCGTGCAGGGGGCACAGATACGCAGTATTTT.

The chain uses TRBV7-2 and TRBJ2-5, with D perhaps matching TRBD1 (5 bases). The CDR3 length is 17 residues. V lost 1 base, J lost 5 bases, and 20 bases lay in between. The V gene's germline CDR1 is SGHTA and CDR2 FQGNSA. The CDR3 here is CASSLGVQGVGSETQYF. The DNA for the CDR3 is TGTGCCAGCAGCTTAGGGGTCCAGGGTGTTGGGTCGGAGACCCAGTACTTC.

The rearrangement uses TRBV2 and TRBJ1-5, with no clear D. Looked up from germline, CDR1 is SNHLY and CDR2 is FYNNEI. The CDR3 is 15 amino acids. V was cut by 6 bases and J by 0 bases, with 12 bases left in between. In DNA, the CDR3 is TGTGCCAGCAGACCCGACGGATATAGCAATCAGCCCCAGCATTTT. Its translation is CASRPDGYSNQPQHF.

In this sample, this clone turned up once. The CDR3, as DNA: TGTGCCAGCCGGGGGTGGCTAGCGTACAATGAGCAGTTCTTC. Amino acid sequence: CASRGWLAYNEQFF. J is TRBJ2-1 and V is TRBV5-8, with D possibly TRBD2 on 6 matching bases. V dropped 7 bases and J dropped 4 bases, with 15 bases sitting between them. This CDR3 has 14 residues. Germline V gene data show CDR1 as SGHTS and CDR2 as YDEGEE.

The CDR3 DNA sequence: TGTGCCAGCGCCCCGACAGGTTCTGGGGAGCCCCAGCATTTT. Its protein is CASAPTGSGEPQHF. The V and J genes are TRBV18 and TRBJ1-5; tentative D call: TRBD1 (6 bases). The V end lost 8 bases, the J end lost 8 bases, and 19 bases lay between the germline ends. The CDR3 sequence is 14 residues long. The V gene's germline CDR1 is KGHSH and CDR2 LQKENI. The entire variable domain, with the rest obtained from reference TRBV18 and TRBJ1-5, is as follows: NAGVMQNPRHLVRRRGQEARLRCSPMKGHSHVYWYRQLPEEGLKFMVYLQKENIIDESGMPKERFSAEFPKEGPSILRIQQVVRGDSAAYFCASAPTGSGEPQHFGDGTRLSIL.